The clone carrying this TCR beta chain was seen a handful of times. Assay: immunoSEQ multiplex PCR; the TCRdb copy retains only in-frame clones and omits some. The sample holds 5,500 to 7,000 clones; 9.5% to 13% are singletons and the top ten take about 2.3%. This entry belongs to a study of tumour-infiltrating T cells in Burkitt lymphoma. This CDR3 has 15 amino acids. The V gene's germline CDR1 is KGHSH and CDR2 LQKENI. The germline V and J ends were trimmed by 2 bases and 2 bases, with 12 bases remaining between them. The chain uses TRBV18 and TRBJ1-2, with D tentatively TRBD1 (5 bases). The origin of this receptor is a human donor with diffuse large B-cell lymphoma. The sequenced sample consisted of tumor tissue. The CDR3 spells CASSPSGQGNYGYTF. The CDR3 nucleotides read TGTGCCAGCTCACCAAGCGGGCAGGGAAACTATGGCTACACCTTC.